This entry concerns a single T cell receptor (beta chain). Each PCR replicate from the sorted subsets contained about 200 ng DNA, which is some 32,000 T cell genomes. Profiling relied on immunoSEQ multiplex PCR, and the TCRdb table lists in-frame clones only, not all of them. The table includes under 2,500,000 clones, 95% detected once. The data were taken from a study of shared clonotypes between healthy human individuals. CDR1 SGHAT and CDR2 FQNNGV come from the germline V gene. The CDR3 has 14 amino acids. The V end lost 6 bases, the J end lost 4 bases, and 13 bases lay between the germline ends. The specimen was naive CD4+ T cells sorted from blood. The subset is: CD45RA+ positively selected. This receptor was taken from a man aged 18 to 29 in good health. The chain uses TRBV11-2 and TRBJ1-5; weak D call: TRBD1 (6 bases). The CDR3 DNA follows: TGTGCCAGCAGTTGGGGGGCAGGGAATCAGCCCCAGCATTTT. This encodes CASSWGAGNQPQHF.